Below, 5 T cell receptor beta chains from the same sample are listed, as sequenced in a study of regulatory T cells in long-lasting Graves disease. For TCR beta, libraries came from iRepertoire HTBI primers and Arm-PCR of CDR3 regions. TCRdb re-analysed the multiplex PCR reads in MiXCR, keeping a single row per CDR3 protein. The sample contains 350,000 to 500,000 distinct CDR3 sequences, less than 20% of which appear only once. As for time point: newly diagnosed GD, antithyroid drugs for less than 3 months. After RNA was extracted from PBMCs, the TCR library was made from it. These records were also assigned to another study, of T cells in Graves' hyperthyroidism and ophthalmopathy.

This sample comprised peripheral blood mononuclear cells (PBMCs), obtained at new diagnosis, from a patient treated with antithyroid drugs. Receptors originate from a woman between 25 and 40 years old with Graves disease.

At least ten counts were recorded for this clonotype. The chain carries TRBV19 and TRBJ1-1, with D hard to call. Germline V gene lookup returns CDR1 LNHDA and CDR2 SQIVND (reference sequence). Between the trimmed V and J ends, which lost 6 bases and 4 bases, there was a span of 15 bases. The CDR3 length is 14 residues. CDR3 residues: CASSRGFESTEAFF. The CDR3 DNA follows: TGTGCCAGTAGCCGGGGTTTTGAGTCCACTGAAGCTTTCTTT.

At least ten counts were recorded for this clonotype. The CDR3 coding sequence is TGCGCCAGCAGCCAAGAGAGAGAAAACACTGAAGCTTTCTTT. Its translation: CASSQERENTEAFF. The J gene is TRBJ1-1, the V gene TRBV4-3; no clear D. Looked up from germline, CDR1 is LGHNA and CDR2 is YSLEER. The V gene lost 0 bases and the J gene lost 2 bases, with 7 bases spanning the gap. The CDR3 is made up of 14 amino acids.

This chain's CDR3 is CASSLEGTGLVTDTQYF. CDR3 bases: TGTGCCAGCAGCTTAGAAGGGACAGGGTTGGTTACAGATACGCAGTATTTT. The rearrangement uses TRBV11-2 and TRBJ2-3, with 9 bases fitting TRBD1. With V trimmed by 0 bases and J by 3 bases, 7 bases remained unmatched. Germline loops: CDR1 SGHAT, CDR2 FQNNGV. This CDR3 is built from 17 residues.

In its sample, this clonotype was seen many times. The chain recombines TRBV7-2 with TRBJ2-5; weak D call: TRBD1 (6 bases). CDR1 and CDR2 (germline): SGHTA, FQGNSA. The CDR3 loop spans 14 amino acids. V was trimmed by 4 bases and J by 3 bases, leaving 12 bases between them. The CDR3 DNA is TGTGCCAGCAGCTCCCGGACAGCAAAAGAGACCCAGTACTTC. Protein sequence: CASSSRTAKETQYF.

This clonotype was counted a few times. This may be a read error: a much more frequent sequence differs by one nucleotide. The chain recombines TRBV20-1 with TRBJ2-7, with 11 bases fitting TRBD2. Germline-derived CDR1 and CDR2 are DFQATT and SNEGSKA (reference sequence). The CDR3 sequence is 15 residues long. CDR3 coding DNA: TGCAGTGCTAGAGTACCCGGGACTAGCGGCTACAAGCAGTACTTC. It yields the protein CSARVPGTSGYKQYF.